These T cell receptor beta chains were read from a single sample in a study of cytomegalovirus exposure and HLA in healthy donors. Produced via immunoSEQ multiplex PCR; TCRdb's table is partial and in-frame only. The sample includes about 130,000 clones, about 78% of them seen just once. Sequencing was done on a sample of PBMCs. The receptors come from a man aged 45-60 years in good health and CMV-seropositive. Both conserved end residues are part of each CDR3.

>TRBJ2-6|TRBV5-4
CASSLPTGGAGANVLTF
>TRBJ1-4|TRBV5-5
CASSRAPSNEKLFF
>TRBJ2-7|TRBV23-1
CAKLAGGLDEQYF
>TRBJ1-1|TRBV6-6
CASSDRGQTNTEAFF
>TRBJ1-2|TRBV6-5
CASRPRTGCSGYTF
>TRBJ2-3|TRBV18
CASSPGQHTDTQYF
>TRBJ1-3|TRBV9
CASSVGDGTGHAGGQNTIYF
>TRBJ2-3|TRBV19
CASSPLGAGRTDTQYF
>TRBJ1-2|TRBV5-1
CASSLMGQGSGYGYTF
>TRBJ1-2|TRBV19
CASSSTGSLGYGYTF
>TRBJ1-5|TRBV15
CATSRSGSSNQPQHF
>TRBJ1-2|TRBV19
CASSIVDRGGNGYTF
>TRBJ1-6|TRBV19
CASSVTRDRGYNSPLHF
>TRBJ2-7|TRBV4-3
CASSQGVGQGAYEQYF
>TRBJ1-4|TRBV7-9
CASSNPGGTANEKLFF
>TRBJ2-5|TRBV15
CATSSMGQGGGVQETQYF
>TRBJ2-2|TRBV5-1
CASSLAQGATTGELFF
>TRBJ2-1|TRBV5-1
CASSLGGRVPYNEQFF
>TRBJ2-2|TRBV18
CASSPMLMGANTGELFF
>TRBJ2-1|TRBV6-1
CASRISGGMGSEQFF
>TRBJ2-7|TRBV6-5
CASSYSNRLGRNEQYF